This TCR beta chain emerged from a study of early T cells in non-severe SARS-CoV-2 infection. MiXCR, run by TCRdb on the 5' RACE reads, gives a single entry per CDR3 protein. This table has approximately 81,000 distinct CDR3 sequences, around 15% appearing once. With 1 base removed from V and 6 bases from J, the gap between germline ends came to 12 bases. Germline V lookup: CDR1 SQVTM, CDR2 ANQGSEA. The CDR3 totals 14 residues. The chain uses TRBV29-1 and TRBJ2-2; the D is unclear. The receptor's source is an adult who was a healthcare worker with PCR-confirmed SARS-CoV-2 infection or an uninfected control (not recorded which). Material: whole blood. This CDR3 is CSVEGQYGAGELFF. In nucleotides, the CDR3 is TGCAGCGTTGAAGGGCAGTATGGGGCCGGGGAGCTGTTTTTT.